This T cell receptor beta chain was identified in a study of blood T cells in healthy people across ages. Through a sample-barcoded 5' primer and a J-beta primer mix, a second PCR was run for 7 to 11 cycles. Using its own MiXCR run on the 5' RACE reads, TCRdb lists one record per CDR3 protein. The sample carries around 800,000 distinct CDR3 sequences, less than 60% recorded once. V lost 6 bases to trimming and J lost 7 bases; unmatched junction nucleotides: 10. This CDR3 spans 15 amino acids. This clonotype has ten or more counts. Sample: blood. The chain employs TRBV12-3 or TRBV12-4 and TRBJ2-1; TRBD2 matches at 9 bases. The sequence was obtained from an elderly man in good health. The CDR3 coding sequence is TGTGCCAGCAGCCCCATAGCGGGAGAAGGAAATGAGCAGTTCTTC. This encodes CASSPIAGEGNEQFF.